The 25 T cell receptor beta chains given below trace back to one sample, sequenced in a study of blood T cell repertoires in COVID-19. The protocol was immunoSEQ multiplex PCR, while the TCRdb copy is restricted to in-frame clones and leaves out a portion. Of about 55,000 clones in the sample, under 85% were seen once. Sequencing was performed on peripheral blood. Every receptor here comes from a woman aged 55 to 70 with acute or convalescent COVID-19.

This clone was recorded only once. The chain employs TRBV2 and TRBJ2-3; weak D call: TRBD1 (5 bases). The CDR3 is 13 residues long. Looked up from germline, CDR1 is SNHLY and CDR2 is FYNNEI. V was pared by 4 bases and J by 3 bases, with 8 bases between. The CDR3 region has the DNA TGTGCCAGCAGTGGGGCAGGGACAGATACGCAGTATTTT. The encoded protein is CASSGAGTDTQYF.

The genes are TRBV30 and TRBJ2-7, with D perhaps matching TRBD1 (6 bases). Germline assignment: CDR1 GTSNPN and CDR2 SVGIG (reference sequence). V was clipped by 3 bases and J by 4 bases, with 19 bases between them. This CDR3 has 15 amino acids. The chain's CDR3 is CAWSESTGLLYEQYF. The CDR3 nucleotides read TGTGCCTGGAGCGAATCAACAGGGTTGTTATACGAGCAGTACTTC.

The chain has TRBV19 and TRBJ1-1; the D gene is possibly TRBD1 (6 bases). V was pared by 6 bases and J by 1 base, with 9 bases between. The CDR3 sequence is 13 residues long. Germline V gene sequence: CDR1 LNHDA, CDR2 SQIVND (reference sequence). CDR3 nucleotides: TGTGCCAGTAGGGACAGACCGAACACTGAAGCTTTCTTT. As protein: CASRDRPNTEAFF.

The chain uses TRBV7-8 and TRBJ1-6; no firm D call. CDR1 is SGHVS, CDR2 FQNEAQ, per germline. The CDR3 sequence is 14 residues long. Between the trimmed V and J ends, which lost 2 bases and 6 bases, there was a span of 8 bases. The CDR3 coding sequence is TGTGCCAGCAGCTTACGACTGATTAATTCACCCCTCCACTTT. Its protein is CASSLRLINSPLHF.

V usage is TRBV3-1 (or the pseudogene TRBV3-2) and J usage is TRBJ2-3, with a possible D match to TRBD2 (5 bases). The CDR3 totals 16 residues. In germline, CDR1 is LGHDT, CDR2 YNNKEL (reference sequence). V dropped 0 bases and J dropped 2 bases, with 12 bases sitting between them. As DNA, the CDR3 is TGTGCCAGCAGCCAAGATGCCGGGATATACACAGATACGCAGTATTTT. Its translation: CASSQDAGIYTDTQYF.

The rearrangement links TRBV20-1 to TRBJ2-1, with 9 nucleotides matching TRBD2. The germline CDR1 and CDR2 sequences are DFQATT and SNEGSKA (reference sequence). Trimming at V came to 6 bases and at J to 12 bases, leaving 6 bases not matched to a gene. CDR3 length equals 11 residues. Here the CDR3 reads CSAGPAGGQFF. For the CDR3, the DNA is TGCAGTGCCGGCCCAGCGGGGGGGCAGTTCTTC.

The V gene is TRBV7-6, the J gene TRBJ1-1, with D tentatively TRBD1 (6 bases). Germline assignment: CDR1 SGHVS and CDR2 FNYEAQ. This CDR3 has 15 residues. V was clipped by 1 base and J by 6 bases, with 15 bases between them. This CDR3 reads CASSLESGVHSEAFF. In nucleotides, the CDR3 is TGTGCCAGCAGCTTAGAGTCAGGGGTCCATTCTGAAGCTTTCTTT.

This clone was counted only a few times. The CDR3 DNA reads as TGTGCCAGCAGTACAACAGGGAGTAATGAAAAACTGTTTTTT. It codes for CASSTTGSNEKLFF. The chain has TRBV9 and TRBJ1-4; tentatively, D is TRBD1 (6 bases). With 5 bases removed from V and 4 bases from J, the gap between germline ends came to 12 bases. CDR1 and CDR2 (germline): SGDLS, YYNGEE. This CDR3 spans 14 amino acids.

The rearrangement uses TRBV21-1 and TRBJ2-2; the table names TRBD1, a call not compared with the DNA. TRBV21-1 is a listed pseudogene. The CDR3 runs 14 residues. The CDR3 reads CASSKDDRAGELFF. CDR3 in DNA: TGTGCCAGCAGCAAAGACGACAGGGCCGGGGAGCTGTTTTTT.

The chain recombines TRBV10-3 with TRBJ1-1, with D maybe TRBD1 (5 bases). V lost 4 bases, J lost 3 bases, and 24 bases lay in between. Germline V gene data show CDR1 as ENHRY and CDR2 as SYGVKD. The CDR3 consists of 18 residues. CDR3 in DNA: TGTGCCATCAGTGGCACAGGACCACTGAACGATCGGGACACTGAAGCTTTCTTT. It translates to CAISGTGPLNDRDTEAFF.

J is TRBJ2-7 and V is TRBV7-9; 9 bases align to TRBD2. The CDR3 sequence is 16 residues long. Per the germline V gene, CDR1 is SEHNR and CDR2 is FQNEAQ (reference sequence). V was clipped by 5 bases and J by 3 bases; unmatched bases: 11. CDR3 residues: CASSLGPPAGGYEQYF. The CDR3 nucleotides read TGTGCCAGCAGCCTAGGCCCGCCAGCGGGGGGCTACGAGCAGTACTTC.

V and J are TRBV19 and TRBJ1-1; D call uncertain. This CDR3 region has 13 residues. The germline V and J ends were trimmed by 6 bases and 0 bases, with 8 bases remaining between them. Germline loops: CDR1 LNHDA, CDR2 SQIVND (reference sequence). CDR3 loop: CASRWHLNTEAFF. In DNA form, the CDR3 reads TGTGCCAGTAGGTGGCACCTGAACACTGAAGCTTTCTTT.

This chain joins TRBV6-5 and TRBJ2-5; D is uncertain. Per the germline V gene, CDR1 is MNHEY and CDR2 is SVGAGI. The CDR3 length is 15 residues. Trimming took off 2 bases at V and 0 bases at J, with 10 bases between the two ends. The CDR3 is CASSYGFANQETQYF. CDR3 in DNA: TGTGCCAGCAGTTACGGTTTCGCTAACCAAGAGACCCAGTACTTC.

The sample holds one count of this clone. V gene TRBV19 combines with J gene TRBJ2-3, with 8 bases fitting TRBD2. This CDR3 has 15 residues. With 3 bases clipped from V and 4 bases from J, the junction kept 6 bases outside the gene matches. The germline V gene has CDR1 LNHDA and CDR2 SQIVND (reference sequence). The CDR3 loop reads CASSMGAGDPDTQYF. In DNA form, the CDR3 reads TGTGCCAGTAGTATGGGAGCGGGAGACCCAGATACGCAGTATTTT. The variable domain in full, with the rest retrieved from reference TRBV19 and TRBJ2-3, is DGGITQSPKYLFRKEGQNVTLSCEQNLNHDAMYWYRQDPGQGLRLIYYSQIVNDFQKGDIAEGYSVSREKKESFPLTVTSAQKNPTAFYLCASSMGAGDPDTQYFGPGTRLTVL.

The chain is built from TRBV30 and TRBJ2-5; the match to TRBD2 covers 8 bases. The CDR3 loop spans 19 amino acids. CDR1 GTSNPN and CDR2 SVGIG come from the germline V gene (reference sequence). V was pared by 2 bases and J by 1 base, with 18 bases of the junction left unmatched. CDR3 in amino acids: CAWSMPPGSSGGLQETQYF. Here the CDR3 DNA reads TGTGCCTGGAGTATGCCCCCGGGGTCGAGCGGGGGACTCCAAGAGACCCAGTACTTC. Complete variable domain (other parts from reference TRBV30 and TRBJ2-5): SQTIHQWPATLVQPVGSPLSLECTVEGTSNPNLYWYRQAAGRGLQLLFYSVGIGQISSEVPQNLSASRPQDRQFILSSKKLLLSDSGFYLCAWSMPPGSSGGLQETQYFGPGTRLLVL.

This clone appeared a single time. The chain combines TRBV4-1 with TRBJ2-7, with 7 positions matching TRBD2. CDR3 length: 15 amino acids. The germline V gene encodes CDR1 MGHRA and CDR2 YSYEKL. J gave up 3 bases and V 6 bases, and 11 bases lay outside the gene matches. DNA for the CDR3: TGCGCCAGCAGGTGGAGCAATGGGGGGGGCTACGAGCAGTACTTC. It codes for CASRWSNGGGYEQYF.

The chain employs TRBV20-1 and TRBJ2-2; D not resolved. This CDR3 has 11 residues. Germline values: CDR1 DFQATT, CDR2 SNEGSKA (reference sequence). Trimming took off 6 bases at V and 6 bases at J, with 8 bases between the two ends. This CDR3 is CSAQSPGELFF. The CDR3 DNA is TGCAGTGCCCAGTCGCCCGGGGAGCTGTTTTTT.

The chain carries TRBV11-2 and TRBJ1-1; D may be TRBD1 (6 bases). Germline values: CDR1 SGHAT, CDR2 FQNNGV. CDR3 length: 15 amino acids. Trimming left V 2 bases short and J 1 base short, with 11 bases between. In DNA, the CDR3 is TGTGCCAGCAGCTTATCTATGACAGGGAACACTGAAGCTTTCTTT. Protein: CASSLSMTGNTEAFF.

V usage is TRBV30 and J usage is TRBJ1-2, with 7 positions matching TRBD1. CDR3 length: 13 amino acids. With V trimmed by 7 bases and J by 3 bases, 8 bases remained unmatched. Germline V CDR1 and CDR2: GTSNPN, SVGIG (reference sequence). The chain's CDR3 is CAFLPRGDYGYTF. CDR3 DNA: TGTGCCTTCCTGCCCAGGGGGGACTATGGCTACACCTTC. The full variable domain, with the rest looked up from reference TRBV30 and TRBJ1-2, is SQTIHQWPATLVQPVGSPLSLECTVEGTSNPNLYWYRQAAGRGLQLLFYSVGIGQISSEVPQNLSASRPQDRQFILSSKKLLLSDSGFYLCAFLPRGDYGYTFGSGTRLTVV.

The chain recombines TRBV6-6 with TRBJ2-7; D possibly corresponds to TRBD1 (6 bases). Germline CDR1 MNHNY, CDR2 SVGAGI (reference sequence). Trimming left V 7 bases short and J 4 bases short, with 14 bases between. CDR3 length equals 13 residues. The CDR3 sequence: CASTTDRRYEQYF. DNA for the CDR3: TGTGCCAGCACAACCGACAGGCGTTACGAGCAGTACTTC.

This clone was detected a few times. The rearrangement joins TRBV12-3 or TRBV12-4 to TRBJ1-4, with a possible D match to TRBD1 (5 bases). The CDR3 totals 13 residues. V was clipped by 7 bases and J by 7 bases, with 13 bases between them. The CDR3 nucleotides read TGTGCCAGCAATCGAGATCAGGGTGAAAAACTGTTTTTT. Translating it yields CASNRDQGEKLFF.

The chain joins TRBV4-1 to TRBJ2-5, with 11 bases fitting TRBD2. V lost 0 bases, J lost 5 bases, and 11 bases stayed unmatched. The CDR3 runs to 18 residues. In germline, CDR1 is MGHRA, CDR2 YSYEKL. The CDR3 sequence is CASSQEPVAGGLRETQYF. CDR3 DNA sequence: TGCGCCAGCAGCCAAGAACCGGTAGCGGGGGGGCTTCGGGAGACCCAGTACTTC.

The chain uses TRBV6-6 and TRBJ2-4, with D possibly matching TRBD2 (6 bases). Germline V CDR1 and CDR2: MNHNY, SVGAGI (reference sequence). V lost 5 bases to trimming and J lost 1 base, with 21 bases between them. The CDR3 consists of 18 residues. This CDR3 reads CASSQGRLDKLAKNIQYF. CDR3 sequence (DNA): TGTGCCAGCAGTCAGGGTCGACTAGACAAGTTGGCCAAAAACATTCAGTACTTC.

This chain uses TRBV7-8 with TRBJ2-5; unclear D gene. The CDR3 loop spans 15 amino acids. Germline V lookup: CDR1 SGHVS, CDR2 FQNEAQ. The V end lost 2 bases, the J end lost 0 bases, and 10 bases lay between the germline ends. The CDR3 protein is CASSLMALYQETQYF. CDR3 sequence (DNA): TGTGCCAGCAGCTTAATGGCCCTGTACCAAGAGACCCAGTACTTC.

The V call is TRBV3-1 (or the pseudogene TRBV3-2), the J call TRBJ1-5, with D hard to call. Trimming removed 0 bases from V and 7 bases from J, with 7 bases in between. Per the germline V gene, CDR1 is LGHDT and CDR2 is YNNKEL (reference sequence). The length of the CDR3 is 13 residues. CDR3 sequence reads: CASSQEGRQPQHF. Written as DNA, the CDR3 is TGTGCCAGCAGCCAAGAAGGGAGGCAGCCCCAGCATTTT.